Below, 26 T cell receptor beta chains from the same sample are listed, as sequenced in a study of shared clonotypes between healthy human individuals. CD45RO-negative, CCR7-positively selected cells formed the naive CD8 fraction, excluding terminally differentiated effector memory CD45RA+ cells. Clones were sequenced by immunoSEQ multiplex PCR, and TCRdb holds only the in-frame ones, with some missing. In the table there are around 2,000,000 clones, about 95% of which are singletons. The specimen sequenced was naive CD8+ T cells sorted from blood. The origin of the receptors is a young man in good health.

The chain couples TRBV5-4 to TRBJ2-7, with D possibly called TRBD1 or TRBD2 (6 bases each). From germline, CDR1 is SGHNT and CDR2 YYREEE (reference sequence). The CDR3 has 16 amino acids. The V end lost 4 bases, the J end lost 3 bases, and 20 bases lay between the germline ends. DNA of the CDR3: TGTGCCAGCAGCCCCCCGGAGGGGGAGCGAAACTACGAGCAGTACTTC. Translated, it gives CASSPPEGERNYEQYF.

The J gene is TRBJ2-7, the V gene TRBV5-1, with a tentative D call TRBD2 (5 bases). The CDR3 totals 14 residues. Deletions cut 1 base from V and 1 base from J, with 9 bases between. Germline V CDR1 and CDR2: SGHRS, YFSETQ. DNA for the CDR3: TGCGCCAGCAGCTTGAAAGCGGAGTCCTACGAGCAGTACTTC. Its protein is CASSLKAESYEQYF.

The chain combines TRBV19 with TRBJ2-2; D is possibly TRBD1 (6 bases). This CDR3 region has 15 residues. Germline loops: CDR1 LNHDA, CDR2 SQIVND (reference sequence). Trimming shortened V by 3 bases and J by 4 bases, and 12 bases separated the two germline ends. In DNA form, the CDR3 reads TGTGCCAGTAGTATTTTCGTGACAGGCACCGGGGAGCTGTTTTTT. Protein product: CASSIFVTGTGELFF.

With regard to this clone: This CDR3 is also generated by other DNA sequences in the sample. The rearrangement uses TRBV6-5 and TRBJ2-1; TRBD2 might be the D (5 bases). The ends were cut back, 2 bases at V and 3 bases at J, with 5 bases in the middle. Germline V lookup: CDR1 MNHEY, CDR2 SVGAGI. This CDR3 is 13 amino acids long. The CDR3 sequence is CASSYAGYNEQFF. DNA of the CDR3: TGTGCCAGCAGTTACGCGGGCTACAATGAGCAGTTCTTC.

The chain links TRBV5-1 to TRBJ1-1, with 11 bases matching TRBD1. Trimming at V came to 0 bases and at J to 6 bases, leaving 4 bases not matched to a gene. The CDR3 loop spans 15 amino acids. The germline gives CDR1 SGHRS, CDR2 YFSETQ. The CDR3 nucleotides read TGCGCCAGCAGCTTGGTCGGACAGGGGGCGGCTGAAGCTTTCTTT. It is translated as CASSLVGQGAAEAFF.

The chain uses TRBV7-9 and TRBJ2-7; 10 bases align to TRBD2. Trimming took 5 bases from V and 0 from J; bases not matched to a gene: 4. The CDR3 totals 15 residues. Germline CDR1 SEHNR, CDR2 FQNEAQ (reference sequence). CDR3 loop: CASSILAGGSYEQYF. Here the CDR3 DNA reads TGTGCCAGCAGCATCTTAGCGGGGGGCTCCTACGAGCAGTACTTC.

This chain uses TRBV5-5 with TRBJ1-5, with TRBD1 matching over 8 bases. The CDR3 has 14 residues. V lost 2 bases, J lost 11 bases, and 9 bases stayed unmatched. From germline, CDR1 is SGHKS and CDR2 YYEKEE (reference sequence). This CDR3 reads CASSFSGGGRSQHF. Here the CDR3 DNA reads TGTGCCAGCAGCTTTTCAGGGGGCGGGAGGTCCCAGCATTTT.

The V gene is TRBV4-3, the J gene TRBJ2-7; 8 bases map to TRBD2. This CDR3 has 17 residues. V trimming: 0 bases; J trimming: 2 bases; junction bases outside the gene matches: 9. CDR1 is LGHNA, CDR2 YSLEER, per germline. In nucleotides, the CDR3 is TGCGCCAGCAGCCAAGAACGGGGAGCGGGAGATCCCTACGAGCAGTACTTC. Residues: CASSQERGAGDPYEQYF.

V usage is TRBV5-4 and J usage is TRBJ1-4; D possibly corresponds to TRBD1 (5 bases). The CDR3 runs to 16 residues. V was pared by 1 base and J by 7 bases, with 17 bases between. Germline V CDR1 and CDR2: SGHNT, YYREEE (reference sequence). The CDR3 region has the DNA TGTGCCAGCAGCTTGTACGGGCAGGGTGAAGGTGAAAAACTGTTTTTT. Encoded protein: CASSLYGQGEGEKLFF.

Regarding this clone: Additional DNA sequences in this sample encode the identical CDR3. The V gene is TRBV27, the J gene TRBJ2-5; TRBD1 aligns across 9 bases. The junction had 3 bases not matched to a gene; V was cut back by 6 bases and J by 4 bases. The CDR3 loop spans 13 amino acids. Germline values: CDR1 MNHEY, CDR2 SMNVEV (reference sequence). The chain's CDR3 is CASSPDRGETQYF. The CDR3 DNA sequence: TGTGCCAGCAGCCCGGACAGGGGAGAGACCCAGTACTTC.

V gene TRBV4-2 combines with J gene TRBJ2-7; D uncertain. Trimming left V 4 bases short and J 2 bases short, with 21 bases between. Germline values: CDR1 LGHNA, CDR2 YNFKEQ. The CDR3 spans 17 residues. The CDR3 region has the DNA TGTGCCAGCAGCCCCGACGGGTTTGGAACGCTCGCCTACGAGCAGTACTTC. Its translation: CASSPDGFGTLAYEQYF.

The V gene is TRBV10-3, the J gene TRBJ2-7; TRBD1 matches at 10 bases. The CDR3 sequence is 13 residues long. Germline V CDR1 and CDR2: ENHRY, SYGVKD. The J segment lost 4 bases and the V segment lost 8 bases, leaving 5 bases of the junction unmatched. CDR3 nucleotides: TGTGCCATCGGGACAGGGGAGGGGTACGAGCAGTACTTC. It codes for CAIGTGEGYEQYF.

The chain has TRBV27 and TRBJ2-3, with TRBD2 as a possible D gene (7 bases). The CDR3 has 18 amino acids. Germline loops: CDR1 MNHEY, CDR2 SMNVEV (reference sequence). The V and J ends lost 7 bases and 4 bases respectively, with 27 bases between them. CDR3 coding DNA: TGTGCCAGCATGACTGGGGGGCTAGCGGACGGTAGGGCAGATACGCAGTATTTT. The encoded protein is CASMTGGLADGRADTQYF.

The chain joins TRBV9 to TRBJ2-3, with D possibly TRBD2 on 6 matching bases. Germline V CDR1 and CDR2: SGDLS, YYNGEE. This CDR3 spans 17 amino acids. V was shortened by 2 bases and J by 1 base, with 17 bases between the two germline ends. CDR3 residues: CASSVAGGPFGTDTQYF. CDR3 DNA: TGTGCCAGCAGCGTGGCAGGAGGGCCCTTTGGCACAGATACGCAGTATTTT.

J is TRBJ2-7 and V is TRBV11-2, with 7 bases identical to TRBD2. Germline lookup yields CDR1 SGHAT and CDR2 FQNNGV. V lost 7 bases and J lost 5; bases outside the gene matches: 11. This CDR3 is 14 amino acids long. The CDR3 DNA reads as TGTGCCAGCACCTGGCTCGTAGCGGGTAACGAGCAGTACTTC. This encodes CASTWLVAGNEQYF. Full variable domain (outside the CDR3, taken from reference TRBV11-2 and TRBJ2-7): EAGVAQSPRYKIIEKRQSVAFWCNPISGHATLYWYQQILGQGPKLLIQFQNNGVVDDSQLPKDRFSAERLKGVDSTLKIQPAKLEDSAVYLCASTWLVAGNEQYFGPGTRLTVT.

The rearrangement joins TRBV14 to TRBJ1-2, with D hard to call. CDR3 length equals 12 residues. V dropped 1 base and J dropped 6 bases, with 6 bases sitting between them. Germline V CDR1 and CDR2: SGHDN, FVKESK. Written as DNA, the CDR3 is TGTGCCAGCAGCCAAGGTTGGGATGGCTACACCTTC. Protein: CASSQGWDGYTF.

The V gene is TRBV4-1, the J gene TRBJ2-7; 11 bases map to TRBD2. The J segment lost 3 bases and the V segment lost 1 base, leaving 2 bases of the junction unmatched. Germline lookup yields CDR1 MGHRA and CDR2 YSYEKL. The CDR3 extends over 15 amino acids. The CDR3, as DNA: TGCGCCAGCAGCCAAGTAGCGGGGGGGCACTACGAGCAGTACTTC. This translates into CASSQVAGGHYEQYF.

The chain carries TRBV7-6 and TRBJ1-4, with TRBD1 as a possible D gene (5 bases). This CDR3 spans 16 amino acids. Looked up from germline, CDR1 is SGHVS and CDR2 is FNYEAQ. With 2 bases removed from V and 7 bases from J, the gap between germline ends came to 17 bases. The CDR3 region is CASSLSHTGGGEKLFF. The CDR3 coding sequence is TGTGCCAGCAGCTTATCCCACACTGGGGGAGGTGAAAAACTGTTTTTT.

J is TRBJ2-7 and V is TRBV6-5, with TRBD1 identical over 10 bases. The CDR3 covers 14 residues. Germline values: CDR1 MNHEY, CDR2 SVGAGI. The V and J ends lost 5 bases and 5 bases, in that order; junction bases with no gene match: 6. CDR3 residues: CASSLGQGVHEQYF. Here the CDR3 DNA reads TGTGCCAGCAGTCTAGGACAGGGGGTCCACGAGCAGTACTTC.

V and J are TRBV5-1 and TRBJ1-2; D possibly corresponds to TRBD1 (6 bases). This CDR3 comprises 13 residues. Germline values: CDR1 SGHRS, CDR2 YFSETQ. With 0 bases removed from V and 6 bases from J, the gap between germline ends came to 9 bases. CDR3: CASSLAPGDGYTF. The DNA for the CDR3 is TGCGCCAGCAGCTTGGCTCCAGGGGATGGCTACACCTTC.

The CDR3 coding sequence is TGTGCCAGCAGCGAACCGGTCGGGGTCGAGAACACCGGGGAGCTGTTTTTT. It yields the protein CASSEPVGVENTGELFF. The chain joins TRBV28 to TRBJ2-2; D might be TRBD2 (5 bases). Trimming stripped 6 bases from V and 1 base from J, with 18 bases between. In germline, CDR1 is MDHEN, CDR2 SYDVKM. The CDR3 loop spans 17 amino acids.

The chain joins TRBV13 to TRBJ2-5; D gene unclear. Germline V gene data show CDR1 as PRHDT and CDR2 as FYEKMQ (reference sequence). The germline V and J ends were trimmed by 3 bases and 5 bases, with 7 bases remaining between them. CDR3 length: 12 amino acids. The CDR3 DNA is TGTGCCAGCAGCTTCATGGAGGAGACCCAGTACTTC. Residues: CASSFMEETQYF.

V is TRBV4-2 and J is TRBJ1-1; 8 bases line up with TRBD1. This CDR3 contains 16 residues. After removal of 0 bases from V and 2 bases from J, the junction contained 5 bases not matched to a gene. Per germline, CDR1 LGHNA and CDR2 YNFKEQ. Here the CDR3 DNA reads TGTGCCAGCAGCCAAGACGGGACAGGAGAAAACACTGAAGCTTTCTTT. Translation: CASSQDGTGENTEAFF.

The gene calls are TRBV7-9 and TRBJ2-2, with 9 positions matching TRBD2. Germline V gene data show CDR1 as SEHNR and CDR2 as FQNEAQ (reference sequence). The ends lost 5 bases at V and 5 bases at J; junction bases unmatched: 9. The length of the CDR3 is 16 residues. CDR3 loop: CASSTSTSGKTGELFF. CDR3 nucleotide sequence: TGTGCCAGCAGCACGTCGACTAGCGGAAAGACCGGGGAGCTGTTTTTT.

Remarks on this clone: The same CDR3 arises from other DNA sequences in this sample as well. The rearrangement joins TRBV18 to TRBJ2-1, with 9 bases that match TRBD1. CDR3 length equals 13 residues. Germline V gene data show CDR1 as KGHSH and CDR2 as LQKENI. Trimming took 2 bases from V and 7 from J; bases not matched to a gene: 0. CDR3: CASSPGTGNEQFF. The CDR3 bases are TGTGCCAGCTCACCAGGGACAGGGAATGAGCAGTTCTTC. Full variable domain (rest looked up from reference TRBV18 and TRBJ2-1): NAGVMQNPRHLVRRRGQEARLRCSPMKGHSHVYWYRQLPEEGLKFMVYLQKENIIDESGMPKERFSAEFPKEGPSILRIQQVVRGDSAAYFCASSPGTGNEQFFGPGTRLTVL.

This chain uses TRBV2 with TRBJ1-1; TRBD1 aligns across 9 bases. This CDR3 region has 15 residues. V lost 4 bases to trimming and J lost 3 bases; unmatched junction nucleotides: 6. CDR1 SNHLY and CDR2 FYNNEI come from the germline V gene. CDR3 sequence (DNA): TGTGCCAGCAGTGGAGGCGACAGGGGGGACACTGAAGCTTTCTTT. This codes for CASSGGDRGDTEAFF.